The clone carrying this T cell receptor (beta chain) was counted only a few times. What it binds is unknown. The data stem from a study of blood T cells in healthy people across ages. Study results and caveats: Roughly linear age-related decline in beta diversity appeared, significant by age 40. More naive CD4+ cells and higher diversity marked long-lived donors relative to aged donors.

Healthy individuals of Caucasian origin from Russia, aged roughly 6 to 100, served as donors. The V and J ends lost 3 bases and 2 bases respectively, with 11 bases between them. Per the germline V gene, CDR1 is MNHEY and CDR2 is SVGAGI. The CDR3 is 14 amino acids. Then a second PCR, running about 6 to 12 cycles, was carried out with a sample-barcoded 5' primer and a J-beta primer mix. In TCRdb, the 5' RACE reads were re-called with MiXCR into one record per CDR3 protein. The sample includes about 1.4 million distinct CDR3 sequences, approximately 63% of them seen just once. This chain links TRBV6-5 with TRBJ2-7, with D unresolved. This TCR came from a man aged 18 to 30 in good health. Sequenced input: blood. For the CDR3, the DNA is TGTGCCAGCAGTTATCGTCCCCAGCCCTACGAGCAGTACTTC. It codes for CASSYRPQPYEQYF.